The rows below give T cell receptor beta chains drawn from one sample of a study of beta chain features in type 1 diabetes. The data were produced by immunoSEQ multiplex PCR, yet TCRdb's version contains in-frame clones alone and is incomplete. The sample holds around 350,000 clones; 10% to 15% are singletons and the top ten take around 0.015%. Sequenced sample: naive CD4+ T cells from blood. The receptor source for this set is a man aged 18 to 29 in good health. CDR3s include the opening cysteine and the closing phenylalanine or tryptophan. A D gene is named only where the DNA matches it firmly. Size tells how often a clone was seen (once, few, many) or the class of an expanded clone, and some rows leave it out.

J: TRBJ2-5; V: TRBV4-1; D: TRBD2; size: .; CDR3: CASSQGLAGGYQETQYF; DNA: TGCGCCAGCAGCCAAGGACTAGCGGGGGGGTACCAAGAGACCCAGTACTTC
J: TRBJ2-3; V: TRBV7-2; D: TRBD1; size: .; CDR3: CASSSDRGFGDTQYF; DNA: TGTGCCAGCAGCTCGGACAGGGGATTTGGAGATACGCAGTATTTT
J: TRBJ2-3; V: TRBV9; D: .; size: few; CDR3: CASSPSGSTDTQYF; DNA: TGTGCCAGCAGCCCCTCGGGTTCGACAGATACGCAGTATTTT
J: TRBJ2-1; V: TRBV7-9; D: .; size: .; CDR3: CASATQSDEQFF; DNA: TGTGCCAGCGCCACGCAGAGCGATGAGCAGTTCTTC
J: TRBJ2-5; V: TRBV28; D: .; size: few; CDR3: CASSLSSLYGAQYF; DNA: TGTGCCAGCAGTTTATCGTCCCTATACGGGGCCCAGTACTTC
J: TRBJ2-3; V: TRBV9; D: .; size: .; CDR3: CASSVEGANTDTQYF; DNA: TGTGCCAGCAGCGTAGAAGGGGCGAACACAGATACGCAGTATTTT
J: TRBJ1-1; V: TRBV14; D: .; size: few; CDR3: CASSQDMNTEAFF; DNA: TGTGCCAGCAGCCAAGACATGAACACTGAAGCTTTCTTT
J: TRBJ2-1; V: TRBV7-2; D: .; size: few; CDR3: CASSLGLTSYNEQFF; DNA: TGTGCCAGCAGTCTAGGACTCACCTCCTACAATGAGCAGTTCTTC
J: TRBJ2-2; V: TRBV15; D: .; size: few; CDR3: CATSRPTGGTGELFF; DNA: TGTGCCACCAGCAGACCGACAGGCGGCACCGGGGAGCTGTTTTTT
J: TRBJ2-3; V: TRBV29-1; D: TRBD2; size: few; CDR3: CSFPGTSGSGTDTQYF; DNA: TGCAGCTTCCCCGGGACTAGCGGGAGCGGCACAGATACGCAGTATTTT
J: TRBJ1-1; V: TRBV29-1; D: .; size: few; CDR3: CSVAGEWVNTEAFF; DNA: TGCAGCGTTGCGGGAGAATGGGTGAACACTGAAGCTTTCTTT
J: TRBJ1-2; V: TRBV7-9; D: TRBD1; size: .; CDR3: CASSSGTALYGYTF; DNA: TGTGCCAGCAGCTCCGGGACAGCTCTCTATGGCTACACCTTC
J: TRBJ2-5; V: TRBV18; D: TRBD1; size: few; CDR3: CASSPPGRSGGEETQYF; DNA: TGTGCCAGCTCACCACCGGGGCGGTCAGGGGGCGAAGAGACCCAGTACTTC
J: TRBJ2-7; V: TRBV18; D: TRBD2; size: .; CDR3: CATLRGTSGRGGAGEQYF; DNA: TGTGCCACCCTTCGTGGGACTAGCGGGAGAGGTGGCGCGGGAGAGCAGTACTTC
J: TRBJ2-1; V: TRBV20-1; D: .; size: .; CDR3: CSAYTDNEQFF; DNA: TGCAGTGCCTACACAGACAATGAGCAGTTCTTC
J: TRBJ2-3; V: TRBV7-2; D: TRBD2; size: .; CDR3: CASSTQGLAGSTSTDTQYF; DNA: TGTGCCAGCAGCACCCAGGGACTAGCGGGCTCTACTAGCACAGATACGCAGTATTTT
J: TRBJ2-7; V: TRBV9; D: .; size: .; CDR3: CASSSPGGTYEQYF; DNA: TGTGCCAGCAGCTCCCCGGGCGGGACCTACGAGCAGTACTTC
J: TRBJ1-2; V: TRBV20-1; D: TRBD1; size: .; CDR3: CSAGDRVGYTF; DNA: TGCAGTGCTGGGGACAGGGTTGGCTACACCTTC
J: TRBJ2-2; V: TRBV18; D: .; size: few; CDR3: CASSPSTSRELFF; DNA: TGTGCCAGCTCACCATCCACTAGTAGGGAGCTGTTTTTT
J: TRBJ2-1; V: TRBV18; D: TRBD2; size: .; CDR3: CASSPPLAGHNEQFF; DNA: TGTGCCAGCTCACCACCGTTAGCGGGACACAATGAGCAGTTCTTC
J: TRBJ2-1; V: TRBV5-1; D: .; size: few; CDR3: CASSLDRYNEQFF; DNA: TGCGCCAGCAGCTTGGACAGGTACAATGAGCAGTTCTTC
J: TRBJ2-7; V: TRBV30; D: .; size: few; CDR3: CAWSVYSVEQYF; DNA: TGTGCCTGGAGTGTATACTCTGTGGAGCAGTACTTC
J: TRBJ2-2; V: TRBV11-2; D: .; size: .; CDR3: CASSLDRENTGELFF; DNA: TGTGCCAGCAGCTTAGATCGGGAGAACACCGGGGAGCTGTTTTTT
J: TRBJ2-7; V: TRBV7-9; D: TRBD2; size: .; CDR3: CASSPGAGDGYEQYF; DNA: TGTGCCAGCAGCCCCGGGGCGGGAGATGGCTACGAGCAGTACTTC
J: TRBJ2-7; V: TRBV7-2; D: TRBD1; size: .; CDR3: CASSLGDRSYEQYF; DNA: TGTGCCAGCAGCTTAGGGGACAGGAGTTACGAGCAGTACTTC
J: TRBJ1-2; V: TRBV4-2; D: TRBD1; size: few; CDR3: CASSLTGQRGYTF; DNA: TGTGCCAGCAGCCTGACAGGGCAGCGTGGCTACACCTTC
J: TRBJ1-2; V: TRBV30; D: .; size: .; CDR3: CAWRKGQNYGYTF; DNA: TGTGCCTGGAGGAAAGGACAGAACTATGGCTACACCTTC
J: TRBJ2-7; V: TRBV7-2; D: TRBD2; size: .; CDR3: CASSLALAGAEQYF; DNA: TGTGCCAGCAGCTTAGCACTAGCGGGGGCAGAGCAGTACTTC
J: TRBJ2-7; V: TRBV4-1; D: .; size: few; CDR3: CACPVLGVGGYEQYF; DNA: TGCGCCTGCCCGGTTCTGGGAGTCGGGGGTTACGAGCAGTACTTC
J: TRBJ1-2; V: TRBV18; D: .; size: .; CDR3: CASSPRQDPGYTF; DNA: TGTGCCAGCTCACCAAGACAGGATCCTGGCTACACCTTC
J: TRBJ2-3; V: TRBV11-1; D: .; size: .; CDR3: CASSRSTSNTDTQYF; DNA: TGTGCCAGCAGCCGCAGTACCTCGAACACAGATACGCAGTATTTT